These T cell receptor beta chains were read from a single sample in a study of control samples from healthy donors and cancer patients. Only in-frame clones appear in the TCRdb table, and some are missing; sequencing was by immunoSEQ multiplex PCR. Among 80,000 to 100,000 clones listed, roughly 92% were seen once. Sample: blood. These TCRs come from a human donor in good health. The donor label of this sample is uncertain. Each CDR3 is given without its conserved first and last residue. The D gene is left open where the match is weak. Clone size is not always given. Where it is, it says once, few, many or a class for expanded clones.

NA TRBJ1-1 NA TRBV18 ASSVQQAMNTEAF
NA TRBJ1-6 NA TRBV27 ASSSLYKPRSPLH
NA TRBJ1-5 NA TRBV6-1 ASSDIDNYQPQH
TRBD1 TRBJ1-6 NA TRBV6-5 ATKTGNNSPLH
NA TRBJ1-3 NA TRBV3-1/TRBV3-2 ASSHPGTGDTIY
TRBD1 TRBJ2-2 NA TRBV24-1 ATSDLVRGPRGELF
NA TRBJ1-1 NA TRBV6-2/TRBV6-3 ASSFRVNTEAF
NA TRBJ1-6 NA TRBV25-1 ASSAVDRQNSPLH
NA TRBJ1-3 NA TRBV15 ATSRGNAFEGNTIY
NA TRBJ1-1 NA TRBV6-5 AILSAGVRTEAF
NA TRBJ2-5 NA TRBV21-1 ASLFRDPRETQY
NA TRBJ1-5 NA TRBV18 ASSPTGPSGNRNQPQH
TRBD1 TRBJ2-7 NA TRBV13 ASSRTGTGETYEQY
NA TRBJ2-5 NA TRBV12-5 ASGLGVPETQY
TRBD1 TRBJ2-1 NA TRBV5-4 ASSHLHRDRGTYNEQF
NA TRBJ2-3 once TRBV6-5 ASSLGQRTDTQY
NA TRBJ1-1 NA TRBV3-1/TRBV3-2 ASSQTRDIPVAAF
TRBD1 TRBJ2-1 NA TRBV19 ASSLKGGRSYNEQF
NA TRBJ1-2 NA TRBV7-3 ASSQQELYGYT
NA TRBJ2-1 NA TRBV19 ATKPGGAAYNEQF
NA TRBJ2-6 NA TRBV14 ASSQGLDREVSGANVLT
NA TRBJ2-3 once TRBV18 ASSIGESGTDTQY
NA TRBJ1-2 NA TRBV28 ASSSRTVYGYT
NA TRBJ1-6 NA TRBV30 AWSVAGKTNSPLH
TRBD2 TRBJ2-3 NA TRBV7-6 ASSPRAGSGTDTQY
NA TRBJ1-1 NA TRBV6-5 ASSRGDTAF
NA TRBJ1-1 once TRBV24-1 ATSDARVTEAF
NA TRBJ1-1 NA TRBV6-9 ASSRRGMNTEAF
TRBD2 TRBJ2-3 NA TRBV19 ASSLAGGIDTQY
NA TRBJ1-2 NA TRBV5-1 ASSLVIGGAEGYT
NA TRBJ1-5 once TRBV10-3 AISESGVGGNQPQH
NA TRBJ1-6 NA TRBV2 ASSEGGLREGSPLH
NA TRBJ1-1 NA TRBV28 ASSFVPGTTEAF
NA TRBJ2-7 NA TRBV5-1 ASSLGEASYEQY
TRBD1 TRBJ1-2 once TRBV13 ASSRTTGYGYT
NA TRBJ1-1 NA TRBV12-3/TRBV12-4 ASSLDVGTEAF
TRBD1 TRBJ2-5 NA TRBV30 AWGTGSGQETQY
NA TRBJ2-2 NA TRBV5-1 ASSLTGLNTGELF
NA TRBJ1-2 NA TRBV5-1 ASSLEPSNYGYT
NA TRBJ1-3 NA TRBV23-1 ASSPRGGRTPSRSGNTIY
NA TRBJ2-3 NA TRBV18 ASSPYRETDTQY
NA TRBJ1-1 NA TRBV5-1 ASSWGPGRDTEAF